This T cell receptor (beta chain) was sequenced in a study of blood T cell repertoires in COVID-19 (dated by TCRdb to 2019 to 2021). About the full investigation: The collaborator samples originated in the United States, Italy and Spain and spanned the acute and convalescent phases of COVID-19. The prospective study material was composed of cDNA or gDNA derived from T cells, B-cell-depleted T cells, or PBMCs. The samples were drawn from the first 160 participants of the ongoing ImmuneRACE study and from 1,254 subjects provided by 6 global collaborators. The dataset comprised deeply sampled blood TCRbeta repertoires from subjects exposed to, actively infected with, or recovered from COVID-19. The repertoires were made available in a free public database intended to serve as a resource for research on the immune response to SARS-CoV-2. The sample metadata nearly always contained a de-identified subject ID, COVID-19 status, age in years and sex. Where available, HLA class I and class II types were taken from metadata supplied by the sample provider and were not determined by assay-based typing.

As encoded in the germline V gene, CDR1 is SGHRS while CDR2 is YFSETQ. Including cysteine and phenylalanine, the CDR3 has 15 amino acids. The retained sequence is limited to the CDR3, 45 bases, with the frame set at the first base. A distance of 11 bases separates the germline ends of V and J, which lose 1 base and 1 base respectively. Participants in the prospective study were aged about 18 to 95 years, lived in some 24 United States geographic areas, and enrolled through a virtual design. To assign participants to cohorts, the prospective study relied on clinical history that participants themselves reported in a screening survey and a study questionnaire. Exposed participants had been in contact, within 2 weeks of entering the study, with a person who had a PCR-confirmed or clinician-diagnosed case of COVID-19. Each participant in the prospective study had whole blood, serum and a nasopharyngeal or oropharyngeal swab collected by mobile phlebotomists. Participants in the prospective study had the option to provide additional blood draws and questionnaires over a roughly 2-month period. Before DNA extraction, blood samples from the prospective study were shipped at room temperature or frozen.

As for this clone: What antigen it recognizes has not been identified. Base quality data are lacking; no much larger clone is found one base away.

Beyond this particular receptor, the publication reports: How much clinical and demographic metadata was included differed by source and by participant, and the metadata was provided uncurated.

The immunoSEQ Assay, a bias-controlled multiplex PCR, was used to amplify TCRbeta CDR3 regions from genomic DNA. Concerning the study's data processing: The number of nucleated cells in each sample was estimated from the amplification of reference gene primers within the assay. Sequence reads were collapsed and filtered to measure the absolute abundance of every unique TCRbeta CDR3 rearrangement. For each sample, productive Simpson clonality was calculated as the square root of Simpson's diversity index across productive rearrangements. TCRdb took over this immuneACCESS table, retaining in-frame rearrangements with V and J assigned. Such tables are incomplete; in checked studies, under half of the missing clones stem from an unresolved V gene, and the remainder is unexplained. That table gives V, J and clone size, and the DNA gave D and trimming. This sample has some 180,000 clones in its table, and 84% of those were observed once. The ten largest clones add up to 3% to 3.5% of the sample.

The chain is assembled from TRBV5-1 and TRBJ1-1; TRBD1 could be the D gene, as 6 bases match. The sequenced material came from PBMCs or T cells enriched from blood (not recorded which). The receptor was derived from a young woman who had been exposed to COVID-19. The DNA reads TGCGCCAGCAGCTTGAGGGGGTCAGGGAACACTGAAGCTTTCTTT. Translated, it gives CASSLRGSGNTEAFF. Extended through the reference TRBV5-1 and TRBJ1-1 proteins, this CDR3 yields the full variable domain: KAGVTQTPRYLIKTRGQQVTLSCSPISGHRSVSWYQQTPGQGLQFLFEYFSETQRNKGNFPGRFSGRQFSNSRSEMNVSTLELGDSALYLCASSLRGSGNTEAFFGQGTRLTVV.